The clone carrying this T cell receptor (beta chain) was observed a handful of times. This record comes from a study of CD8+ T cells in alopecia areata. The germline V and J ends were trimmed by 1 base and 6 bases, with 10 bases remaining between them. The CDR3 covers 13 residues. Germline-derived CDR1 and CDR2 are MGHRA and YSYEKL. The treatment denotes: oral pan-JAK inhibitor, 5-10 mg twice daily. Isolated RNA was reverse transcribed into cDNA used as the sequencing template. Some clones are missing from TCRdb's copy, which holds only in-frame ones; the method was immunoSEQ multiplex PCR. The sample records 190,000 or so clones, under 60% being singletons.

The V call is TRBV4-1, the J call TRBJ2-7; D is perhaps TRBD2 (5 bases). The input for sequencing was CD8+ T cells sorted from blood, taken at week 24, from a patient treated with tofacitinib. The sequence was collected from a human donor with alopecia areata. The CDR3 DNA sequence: TGCGCCAGCAGCCAAGTCCGGGGTTCCGAGCAGTACTTC. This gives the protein CASSQVRGSEQYF.